The next 11 T cell receptor beta chains were all read from a single sample in a study of blood T cell repertoires in COVID-19. Sequencing used immunoSEQ multiplex PCR; TCRdb keeps in-frame clones, though not all of them. The sample consists of approximately 150,000 clones, roughly 88% of them appearing once. Sample: peripheral blood. Every receptor here comes from a woman in her fifties or sixties in a cohort sampled during active or convalescent COVID-19.

The V call is TRBV4-1, the J call TRBJ2-2; tentative D call: TRBD2 (5 bases). V was pared by 0 bases and J by 9 bases, with 8 bases between. The CDR3 is 13 residues long. The germline V gene encodes CDR1 MGHRA and CDR2 YSYEKL. The CDR3 here is CASSQDEGRELFF. The DNA for the CDR3 is TGCGCCAGCAGCCAAGATGAGGGCCGGGAGCTGTTTTTT.

This clone was seen many times. At one end the junction does not follow the germline gene, possibly because of a read error. V usage is TRBV7-2 and J usage is TRBJ1-2, with a tentative D call TRBD1 (6 bases). This CDR3 has 18 amino acids. Germline CDR1 SGHTA, CDR2 FQGNSA. CDR3 DNA: TGTGCCAGCAGTTTAGGGTCAAAAGGGGGAGAAAACCCCTATGGCTACACCTTC. This encodes CASSLGSKGGENPYGYTF.

For the CDR3, the DNA is TGTGCCAGTAGTATAGGTGGGGCAGGGGAGGGGAACATTCAGTACTTC. Amino acid sequence: CASSIGGAGEGNIQYF. The chain links TRBV19 to TRBJ2-4; D is possibly TRBD2 (7 bases). The CDR3 has 16 residues. The V end was cut by 1 base, the J end by 7 bases, with 17 bases between. Germline CDR1 reads LNHDA; CDR2 reads SQIVND (reference sequence).

V usage is TRBV15 and J usage is TRBJ1-2; possibly TRBD1 for D (6 bases). Trimming took 4 bases from V and 4 from J, leaving 10 bases between them. Germline CDR1 is LNHNV and CDR2 is YYDKDF (reference sequence). This CDR3 has 13 amino acids. The CDR3 bases are TGTGCCACCAGCAAGGGACAAGTCTATGGCTACACCTTC. This codes for CATSKGQVYGYTF.

This chain links TRBV19 with TRBJ1-3; TRBD1 might be the D (6 bases). The germline V gene encodes CDR1 LNHDA and CDR2 SQIVND (reference sequence). The CDR3 has 14 amino acids. V lost 6 bases and J lost 2, with 11 bases in between. CDR3 DNA: TGTGCCAGTAGCCATACAGGGCCTGGAAACACCATATATTTT. Translation: CASSHTGPGNTIYF.

V usage is TRBV2 and J usage is TRBJ1-2; possible D gene TRBD1, 5 bases. The CDR3 has 14 residues. Per the germline V gene, CDR1 is SNHLY and CDR2 is FYNNEI. V was clipped by 6 bases and J by 3 bases, with 14 bases between them. The CDR3 DNA is TGTGCCAGCAGGTCGCAGGGCAGGCACTATGGCTACACCTTC. This gives the protein CASRSQGRHYGYTF. The variable domain in full, with the rest retrieved from reference TRBV2 and TRBJ1-2, is EPEVTQTPSHQVTQMGQEVILRCVPISNHLYFYWYRQILGQKVEFLVSFYNNEISEKSEIFDDQFSVERPDGSNFTLKIRSTKLEDSAMYFCASRSQGRHYGYTFGSGTRLTVV.

The chain uses TRBV6-5 and TRBJ1-6; the match to TRBD1 covers 7 bases. This CDR3 contains 15 residues. V trimming: 6 bases; J trimming: 9 bases; junction bases outside the gene matches: 11. Germline CDR1 and CDR2: MNHEY and SVGAGI. CDR3 sequence: CASRPSTGIGSPLHF. The CDR3 DNA follows: TGTGCCAGCAGACCCTCGACAGGGATCGGTTCACCCCTCCACTTT.

The gene calls are TRBV5-8 and TRBJ2-3, with TRBD2 matching 8 bases. CDR1 is SGHTS and CDR2 is YDEGEE in the germline V gene. This CDR3 spans 15 amino acids. The junction had 4 bases not matched to a gene; V was cut back by 2 bases and J by 2 bases. CDR3 region: CASSFLSGDTDTQYF. CDR3 nucleotide sequence: TGTGCCAGCAGCTTCCTTAGCGGGGACACAGATACGCAGTATTTT.

The rearrangement uses TRBV24-1 and TRBJ2-1; 7 bases align to TRBD1. The CDR3 spans 14 residues. Germline lookup yields CDR1 KGHDR and CDR2 SFDVKD. Trimming cost V 8 bases and J 7 bases; bases outside gene matches: 10. CDR3 residues: CATTAAGGGNEQFF. The CDR3 region has the DNA TGTGCCACCACCGCAGCAGGGGGTGGGAATGAGCAGTTCTTC.

This clone has just a few counts. The chain has TRBV10-3 and TRBJ1-1, with no clear D. CDR1 and CDR2 (germline): ENHRY, SYGVKD. This CDR3 region has 14 residues. V shed 0 bases and J shed 11 bases, with 16 bases lying between them. The CDR3: CAISESLETGRAFF. Written as DNA, the CDR3 is TGTGCCATCAGTGAGTCCTTAGAAACCGGTCGGGCTTTCTTT.

This clone is a singleton in its sample. This sequence joins TRBV6-2 or TRBV6-3 and TRBJ2-1, with 9 bases that match TRBD2. CDR1 is MNHEY and CDR2 is SVGEGT in the germline V gene. The CDR3 sequence is 15 residues long. Unmatched junction bases numbered 5, after V lost 2 bases and J lost 6 bases. The CDR3 region is CASSYGDSGGNEQFF. CDR3 bases: TGTGCCAGCAGTTACGGTGATAGCGGGGGCAATGAGCAGTTCTTC.